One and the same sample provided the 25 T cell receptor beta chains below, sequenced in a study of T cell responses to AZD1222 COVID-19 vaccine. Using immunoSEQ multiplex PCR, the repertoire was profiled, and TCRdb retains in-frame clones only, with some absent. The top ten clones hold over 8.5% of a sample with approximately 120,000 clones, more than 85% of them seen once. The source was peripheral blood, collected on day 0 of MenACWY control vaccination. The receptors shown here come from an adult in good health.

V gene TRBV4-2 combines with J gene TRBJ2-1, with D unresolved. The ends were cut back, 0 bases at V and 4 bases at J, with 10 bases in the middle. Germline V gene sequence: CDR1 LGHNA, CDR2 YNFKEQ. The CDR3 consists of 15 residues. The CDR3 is CASSQDGETYNEQFF. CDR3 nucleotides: TGTGCCAGCAGCCAAGATGGAGAGACATACAATGAGCAGTTCTTC.

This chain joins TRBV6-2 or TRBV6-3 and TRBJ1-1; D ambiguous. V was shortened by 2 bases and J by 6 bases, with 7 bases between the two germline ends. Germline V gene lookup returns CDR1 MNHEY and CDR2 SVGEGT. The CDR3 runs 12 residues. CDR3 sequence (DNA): TGTGCCAGCAGTTACAGAGGTTCTGAAGCTTTCTTT. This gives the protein CASSYRGSEAFF.

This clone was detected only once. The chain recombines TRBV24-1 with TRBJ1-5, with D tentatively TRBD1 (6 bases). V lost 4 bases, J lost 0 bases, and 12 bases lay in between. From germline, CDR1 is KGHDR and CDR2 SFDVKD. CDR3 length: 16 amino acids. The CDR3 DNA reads TGTGCCACCAGTGACCAGACAGGTTATAGCAATCAGCCCCAGCATTTT. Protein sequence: CATSDQTGYSNQPQHF.

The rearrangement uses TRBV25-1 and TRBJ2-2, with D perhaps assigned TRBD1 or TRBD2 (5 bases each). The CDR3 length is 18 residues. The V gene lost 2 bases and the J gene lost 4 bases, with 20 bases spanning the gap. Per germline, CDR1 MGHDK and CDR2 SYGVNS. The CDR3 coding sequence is TGTGCCAGCAGTGAAAGACGGGGCATTGGGAGTACCACCGGGGAGCTGTTTTTT. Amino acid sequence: CASSERRGIGSTTGELFF.

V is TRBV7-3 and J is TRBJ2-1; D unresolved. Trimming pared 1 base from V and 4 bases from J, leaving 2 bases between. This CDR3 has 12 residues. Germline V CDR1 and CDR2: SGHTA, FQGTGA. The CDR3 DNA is TGTGCCAGCAGCTTAAAGTACAATGAGCAGTTCTTC. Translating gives CASSLKYNEQFF.

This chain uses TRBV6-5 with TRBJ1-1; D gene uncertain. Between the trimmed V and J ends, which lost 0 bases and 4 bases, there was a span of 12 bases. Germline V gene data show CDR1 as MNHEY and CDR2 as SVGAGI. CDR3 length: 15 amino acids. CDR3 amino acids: CASSYSPGTSTEAFF. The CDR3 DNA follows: TGTGCCAGCAGTTACTCGCCAGGCACTTCCACTGAAGCTTTCTTT.

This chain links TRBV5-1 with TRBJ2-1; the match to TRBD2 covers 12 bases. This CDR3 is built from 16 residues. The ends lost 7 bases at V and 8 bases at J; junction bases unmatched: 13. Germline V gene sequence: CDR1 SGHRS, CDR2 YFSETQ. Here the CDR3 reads CASGGTSGSRSDEQFF. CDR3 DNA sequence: TGCGCCAGCGGGGGGACTAGCGGGTCCCGGAGTGATGAGCAGTTCTTC.

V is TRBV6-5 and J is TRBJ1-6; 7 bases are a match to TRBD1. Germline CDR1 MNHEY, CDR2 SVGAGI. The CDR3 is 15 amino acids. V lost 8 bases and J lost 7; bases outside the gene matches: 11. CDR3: CASQSGGQGNSPLHF. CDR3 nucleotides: TGTGCCAGCCAGTCAGGGGGGCAGGGAAATTCACCCCTCCACTTT.

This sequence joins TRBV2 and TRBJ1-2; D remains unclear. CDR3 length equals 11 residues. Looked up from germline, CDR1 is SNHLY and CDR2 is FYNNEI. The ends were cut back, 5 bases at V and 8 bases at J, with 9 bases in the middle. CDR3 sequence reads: CASSPVYGYTF. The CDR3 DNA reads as TGTGCCAGCAGTCCAGTCTACGGCTACACCTTC.

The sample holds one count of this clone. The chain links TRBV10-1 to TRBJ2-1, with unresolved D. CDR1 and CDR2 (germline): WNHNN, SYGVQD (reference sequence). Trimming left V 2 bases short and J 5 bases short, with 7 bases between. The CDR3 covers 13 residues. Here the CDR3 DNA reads TGCGCCAGCAGTGAGGGTGGGGACAATGAGCAGTTCTTC. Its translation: CASSEGGDNEQFF.

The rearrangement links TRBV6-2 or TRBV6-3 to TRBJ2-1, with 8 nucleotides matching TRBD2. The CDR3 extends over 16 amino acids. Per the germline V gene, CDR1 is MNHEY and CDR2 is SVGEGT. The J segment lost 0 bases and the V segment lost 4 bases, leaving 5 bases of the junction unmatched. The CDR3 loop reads CASSSSSGYSYNEQFF. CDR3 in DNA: TGTGCCAGCAGTTCATCTAGCGGGTACTCCTACAATGAGCAGTTCTTC.

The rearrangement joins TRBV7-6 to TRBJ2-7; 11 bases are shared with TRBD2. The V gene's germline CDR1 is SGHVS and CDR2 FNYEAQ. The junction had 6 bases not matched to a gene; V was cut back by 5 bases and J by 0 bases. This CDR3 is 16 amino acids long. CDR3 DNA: TGTGCCAGCAGCCCCGGGACTAGCGGCAGCTCCTACGAGCAGTACTTC. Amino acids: CASSPGTSGSSYEQYF.

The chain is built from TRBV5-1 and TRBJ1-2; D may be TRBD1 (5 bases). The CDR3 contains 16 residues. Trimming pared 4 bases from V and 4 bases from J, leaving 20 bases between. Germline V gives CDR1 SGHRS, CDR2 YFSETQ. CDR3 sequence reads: CASSQGSGREGYGYTF. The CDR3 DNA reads TGCGCCAGCAGCCAAGGTTCGGGCAGGGAGGGCTATGGCTACACCTTC. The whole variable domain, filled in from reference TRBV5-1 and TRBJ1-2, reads KAGVTQTPRYLIKTRGQQVTLSCSPISGHRSVSWYQQTPGQGLQFLFEYFSETQRNKGNFPGRFSGRQFSNSRSEMNVSTLELGDSALYLCASSQGSGREGYGYTFGSGTRLTVV.

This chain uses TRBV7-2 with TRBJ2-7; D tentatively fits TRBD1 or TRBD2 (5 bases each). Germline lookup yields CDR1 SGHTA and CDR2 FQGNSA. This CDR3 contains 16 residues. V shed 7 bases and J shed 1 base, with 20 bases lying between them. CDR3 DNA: TGTGCCAGCACGAAGCGACGGGGCGGCGAATCCTACGAGCAGTACTTC. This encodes CASTKRRGGESYEQYF.

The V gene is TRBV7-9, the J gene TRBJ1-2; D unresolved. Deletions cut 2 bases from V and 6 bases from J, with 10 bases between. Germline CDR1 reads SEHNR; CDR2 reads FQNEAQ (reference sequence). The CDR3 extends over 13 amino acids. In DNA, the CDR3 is TGTGCCAGCAGCTTAAGGGTTTCCGATGGCTACACCTTC. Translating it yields CASSLRVSDGYTF.

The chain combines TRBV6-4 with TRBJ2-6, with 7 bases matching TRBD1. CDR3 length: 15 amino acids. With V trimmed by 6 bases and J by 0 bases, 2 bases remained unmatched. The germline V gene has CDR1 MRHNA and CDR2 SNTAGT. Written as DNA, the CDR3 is TGTGCCAGCAGCGGGACAGCCTCTGGGGCCAACGTCCTGACTTTC. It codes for CASSGTASGANVLTF.

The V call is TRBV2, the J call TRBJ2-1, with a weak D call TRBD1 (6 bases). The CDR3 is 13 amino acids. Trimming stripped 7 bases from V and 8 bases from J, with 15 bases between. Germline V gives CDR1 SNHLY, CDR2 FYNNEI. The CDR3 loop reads CASKSGQLDEQFF. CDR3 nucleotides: TGTGCCAGCAAGTCCGGACAGTTGGATGAGCAGTTCTTC.

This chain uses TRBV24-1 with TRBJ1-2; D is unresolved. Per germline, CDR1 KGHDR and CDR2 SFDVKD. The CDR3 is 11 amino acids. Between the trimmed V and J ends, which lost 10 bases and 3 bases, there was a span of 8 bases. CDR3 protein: CATLGDYGYTF. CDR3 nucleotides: TGTGCCACGCTCGGGGACTATGGCTACACCTTC.

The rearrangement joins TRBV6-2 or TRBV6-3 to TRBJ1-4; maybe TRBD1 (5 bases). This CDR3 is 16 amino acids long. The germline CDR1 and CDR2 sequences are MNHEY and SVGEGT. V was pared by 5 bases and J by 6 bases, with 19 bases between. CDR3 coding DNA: TGTGCCAGCAGTAAGGGGCCTGGGGGTATTTATGAAAAACTGTTTTTT. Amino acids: CASSKGPGGIYEKLFF.

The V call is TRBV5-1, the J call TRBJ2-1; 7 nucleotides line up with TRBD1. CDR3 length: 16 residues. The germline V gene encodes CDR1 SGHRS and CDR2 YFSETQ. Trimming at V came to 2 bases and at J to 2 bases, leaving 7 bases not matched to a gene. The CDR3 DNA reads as TGCGCCAGCAGCTTTCGCCCGACAGGGACCTACAATGAGCAGTTCTTC. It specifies CASSFRPTGTYNEQFF. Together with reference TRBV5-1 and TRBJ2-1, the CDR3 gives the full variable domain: KAGVTQTPRYLIKTRGQQVTLSCSPISGHRSVSWYQQTPGQGLQFLFEYFSETQRNKGNFPGRFSGRQFSNSRSEMNVSTLELGDSALYLCASSFRPTGTYNEQFFGPGTRLTVL.

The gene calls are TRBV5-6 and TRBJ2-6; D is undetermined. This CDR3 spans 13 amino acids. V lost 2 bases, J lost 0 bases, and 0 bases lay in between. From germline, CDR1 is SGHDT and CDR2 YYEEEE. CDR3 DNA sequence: TGTGCCAGCAGCTTCTCTGGGGCCAACGTCCTGACTTTC. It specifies CASSFSGANVLTF.

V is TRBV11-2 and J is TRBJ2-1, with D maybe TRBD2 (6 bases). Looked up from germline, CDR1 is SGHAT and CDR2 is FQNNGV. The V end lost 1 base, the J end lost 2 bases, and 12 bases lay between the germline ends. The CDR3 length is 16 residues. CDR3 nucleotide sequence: TGTGCCAGCAGCTTAGGGACTAAAACAACCTACAATGAGCAGTTCTTC. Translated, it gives CASSLGTKTTYNEQFF.

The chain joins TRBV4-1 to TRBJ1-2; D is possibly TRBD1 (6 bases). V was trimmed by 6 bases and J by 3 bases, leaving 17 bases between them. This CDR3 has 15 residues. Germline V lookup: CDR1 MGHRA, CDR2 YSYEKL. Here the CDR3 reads CASSYRAELDYGYTF. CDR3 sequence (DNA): TGCGCCAGCAGTTACAGGGCCGAGTTGGACTATGGCTACACCTTC.

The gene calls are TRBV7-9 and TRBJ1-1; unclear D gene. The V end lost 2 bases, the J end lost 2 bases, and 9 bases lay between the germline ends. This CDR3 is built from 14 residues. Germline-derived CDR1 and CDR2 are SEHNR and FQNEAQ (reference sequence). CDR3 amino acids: CASSLLGLNTEAFF. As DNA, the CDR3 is TGTGCCAGCAGCTTACTAGGACTAAACACTGAAGCTTTCTTT.

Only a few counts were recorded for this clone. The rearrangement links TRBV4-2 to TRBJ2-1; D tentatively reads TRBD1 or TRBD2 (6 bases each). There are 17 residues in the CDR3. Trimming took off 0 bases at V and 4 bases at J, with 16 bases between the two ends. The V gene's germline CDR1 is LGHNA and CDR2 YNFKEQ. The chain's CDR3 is CASSQDLEGRGYNEQFF. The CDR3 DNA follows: TGTGCCAGCAGCCAAGATCTGGAGGGTAGGGGGTACAATGAGCAGTTCTTC.